Detailed here is one T cell receptor beta chain. These data come from a study of control samples from healthy donors and cancer patients. The data were produced by immunoSEQ multiplex PCR, yet TCRdb's version contains in-frame clones alone and is incomplete. This sample has 150,000 to 200,000 clones, with around 88% found just once. The CDR3 sequence is 14 residues long. Trimming removed 2 bases at V and 2 bases at J, with 7 bases between. Per the germline V gene, CDR1 is SGHNT and CDR2 is YYREEE (reference sequence). The sequence was collected from a man aged 18 to 30 in good health. This chain connects TRBV5-4 to TRBJ2-2, with D possibly being TRBD1 (5 bases). The sample was blood. The CDR3 sequence: CASSFDSNTGELFF. The CDR3 nucleotides read TGTGCCAGCAGCTTTGACAGTAACACCGGGGAGCTGTTTTTT.